The sequence of this TCR beta chain was determined in a study of blood T cell repertoires in COVID-19. Study as a whole: Acute and convalescent COVID-19 specimens originated in the United States, Italy and Spain. T cells, B-cell-depleted T cells, or PBMCs supplied cDNA or gDNA.

Between the trimmed V and J ends, which lost 6 bases and 4 bases, there was a span of 13 bases. Germline CDR1 is SQVTM and CDR2 is ANQGSEA. The CDR3 runs to 13 residues. The assay was immunoSEQ multiplex PCR, and TCRdb's table has in-frame clones only and misses some. There are some 47,000 clones in the sample; more than 70% occur only once, and over 2% lies in the top ten. The sample consisted of peripheral blood. The rearrangement uses TRBV29-1 and TRBJ2-1; D perhaps matches TRBD1 (5 bases). The source is a woman aged 55-70 years with acute or convalescent COVID-19. The chain's CDR3 is CSVWSGAYNEQFF. The CDR3 bases are TGCAGCGTATGGAGTGGGGCTTACAATGAGCAGTTCTTC.